The 5 T cell receptor beta chains presented below share a single source sample, sequenced in a study of T cell changes during pregnancy in multiple sclerosis. The assay was immunoSEQ multiplex PCR, and TCRdb's table has in-frame clones only and misses some. The repertoire consists of 30,000 to 45,000 clones, with just over 85% occurring once and the leading ten covering roughly 1.2%. Sequencing used CD4+ T cells from peripheral blood mononuclear cells, obtained before pregnancy. These receptors were obtained from a female donor with multiple sclerosis, enrolled in a pregnancy study.

This clone turned up a few times. The gene calls are TRBV6-5 and TRBJ1-5; D unclear. Germline CDR1 is MNHEY and CDR2 is SVGAGI. This CDR3 has 14 residues. The V gene lost 7 bases and the J gene lost 0 bases, with 10 bases spanning the gap. Here the CDR3 reads CASKKLLSNQPQHF. The CDR3 DNA reads TGTGCCAGCAAAAAACTCCTTAGCAATCAGCCCCAGCATTTT.

This clone was seen a single time. The chain uses TRBV19 and TRBJ2-5, with a tentative D call TRBD1 (5 bases). The germline CDR1 and CDR2 sequences are LNHDA and SQIVND (reference sequence). The length of the CDR3 is 14 residues. V lost 3 bases and J 4 bases, leaving 12 bases between the germline ends. CDR3: CASSIGRGRETQYF. The CDR3 coding sequence is TGTGCCAGTAGTATTGGTAGGGGCCGAGAGACCCAGTACTTC.

This clone was seen a single time. For the CDR3, the DNA is TGTGCCAGCAGGGAGCGGGAAAACACAGATACGCAGTATTTT. Amino acid sequence: CASRERENTDTQYF. The chain carries TRBV2 and TRBJ2-3, with 7 positions matching TRBD2. Unmatched junction bases numbered 5, after V lost 6 bases and J lost 2 bases. This CDR3 is built from 14 residues. The V gene's germline CDR1 is SNHLY and CDR2 FYNNEI.

This clone came up once. The genes are TRBV4-3 and TRBJ2-3; TRBD2 agrees at 16 bases. The ends lost 1 base at V and 2 bases at J; junction bases unmatched: 9. Germline V gene lookup returns CDR1 LGHNA and CDR2 YSLEER. The CDR3 runs 20 residues. The CDR3 sequence: CASSQGAGTSGRAYTDTQYF. CDR3 in DNA: TGCGCCAGCAGCCAAGGTGCCGGGACTAGCGGGAGGGCCTACACAGATACGCAGTATTTT.

The chain couples TRBV28 to TRBJ2-6, with a possible D match to TRBD1 (5 bases). The CDR3 covers 16 residues. Germline CDR1 MDHEN, CDR2 SYDVKM. V gave up 2 bases and J gave up 0 bases, with 8 bases separating them. The DNA for the CDR3 is TGTGCCAGCAGTTTAGGGGCCGCCTCTGGGGCCAACGTCCTGACTTTC. It codes for CASSLGAASGANVLTF. Looking up the rest from reference TRBV28 and TRBJ2-6 gives the full variable domain: DVKVTQSSRYLVKRTGEKVFLECVQDMDHENMFWYRQDPGLGLRLIYFSYDVKMKEKGDIPEGYSVSREKKERFSLILESASTNQTSMYLCASSLGAASGANVLTFGAGSRLTVL.